Following are 23 T cell receptor beta chains from one sample sequenced in a study of OX40 agonist ivuxolimab in advanced cancers. TCRdb's table, derived via immunoSEQ multiplex PCR, lists solely in-frame clones and lacks some. The table includes approximately 22,000 clones, 83% detected once. This material consisted of CD4+ or CD8+ T cells sorted from blood, taken in a trial of the OX40 agonist ivuxolimab. The source of these receptors is an adult with an advanced solid tumor such as melanoma, head and neck, liver or kidney cancer.

The rearrangement joins TRBV5-1 to TRBJ2-3; 11 nucleotides align to TRBD2. Germline loops: CDR1 SGHRS, CDR2 YFSETQ. The CDR3 runs to 16 residues. The J segment lost 6 bases and the V segment lost 4 bases, leaving 10 bases of the junction unmatched. CDR3 loop: CASSTFSGGAEDTQYF. Here the CDR3 DNA reads TGCGCCAGCAGCACCTTTAGCGGGGGGGCTGAGGATACGCAGTATTTT. Full variable domain (rest looked up from reference TRBV5-1 and TRBJ2-3): KAGVTQTPRYLIKTRGQQVTLSCSPISGHRSVSWYQQTPGQGLQFLFEYFSETQRNKGNFPGRFSGRQFSNSRSEMNVSTLELGDSALYLCASSTFSGGAEDTQYFGPGTRLTVL.

The chain uses TRBV5-1 and TRBJ2-3; 12 bases are shared with TRBD2. The CDR3 sequence is 15 residues long. Germline loops: CDR1 SGHRS, CDR2 YFSETQ. The junction had 8 bases not matched to a gene; V was cut back by 6 bases and J by 6 bases. CDR3 in amino acids: CASMASGGAGDTQYF. The CDR3 bases are TGCGCCAGCATGGCTAGCGGGGGGGCCGGGGATACGCAGTATTTT.

This chain joins TRBV9 and TRBJ2-7, with 7 nucleotides matching TRBD1. V shed 0 bases and J 10 bases; nucleotides not matched to a gene: 10. CDR3 length equals 14 residues. The germline V gene has CDR1 SGDLS and CDR2 YYNGEE. This CDR3 is CASSVGTGTSSQYF. Here the CDR3 DNA reads TGTGCCAGCAGCGTAGGGACAGGCACCTCGAGTCAGTACTTC.

As concerns this clone: Distinct nucleotide sequences in the sample also encode this CDR3. The chain carries TRBV29-1 and TRBJ2-3, with D possibly being TRBD1 (6 bases). Germline V CDR1 and CDR2: SQVTM, ANQGSEA. Trimming removed 3 bases at V and 0 bases at J, with 22 bases between. The length of the CDR3 is 18 residues. CDR3 sequence reads: CSVEAPIGGDTSTDTQYF. The CDR3 DNA reads TGCAGCGTTGAGGCCCCTATTGGTGGGGACACTAGCACAGATACGCAGTATTTT.

The chain uses TRBV10-2 and TRBJ1-1; 7 bases align to TRBD1. Germline lookup yields CDR1 WSHSY and CDR2 SAAADI. The CDR3 loop spans 13 amino acids. With V trimmed by 7 bases and J by 3 bases, 5 bases remained unmatched. In DNA form, the CDR3 reads TGCGCCAGCAACAGAGGGACAGACACTGAAGCTTTCTTT. It specifies CASNRGTDTEAFF.

This chain links TRBV25-1 with TRBJ1-5, with unresolved D. The CDR3 is 15 residues long. In germline, CDR1 is MGHDK, CDR2 SYGVNS. V was clipped by 0 bases and J by 10 bases, with 16 bases between them. The CDR3 DNA is TGTGCCAGCAGTGAATATGGACCCCCCGTAGCCCCCCAGCATTTT. Its translation is CASSEYGPPVAPQHF.

This clone is labeled medium-sized. The rearrangement uses TRBV27 and TRBJ2-7; D may be TRBD2 (6 bases). The CDR3 is made up of 14 amino acids. V was clipped by 6 bases and J by 5 bases, with 17 bases between them. The germline V gene encodes CDR1 MNHEY and CDR2 SMNVEV (reference sequence). The CDR3 loop reads CASRPSGGYHEQYF. The DNA for the CDR3 is TGTGCCAGCAGGCCCAGCGGAGGGTACCACGAGCAGTACTTC.

By sample fraction, this clone is medium-sized. V and J are TRBV6-4 and TRBJ2-7, with D unresolved. CDR3 length: 11 residues. The germline V and J ends were trimmed by 8 bases and 3 bases, with 8 bases remaining between them. Germline V gene lookup returns CDR1 MRHNA and CDR2 SNTAGT. The CDR3 coding sequence is TGTGCCAGCGAGCCGTTCTACGAGCAGTACTTC. Translating gives CASEPFYEQYF.

The rearrangement links TRBV29-1 to TRBJ1-3; D gene unclear. V was clipped by 1 base and J by 0 bases, with 4 bases between them. The germline V gene encodes CDR1 SQVTM and CDR2 ANQGSEA. The CDR3 totals 13 residues. CDR3 in DNA: TGCAGCGTTGAAGGGGTCTCTGGAAACACCATATATTTT. Translating gives CSVEGVSGNTIYF.

The rearrangement joins TRBV5-6 to TRBJ2-7; 10 bases match TRBD2. The V segment lost 1 base and the J segment 0 bases; nucleotides outside the gene matches: 7. CDR1 SGHDT and CDR2 YYEEEE come from the germline V gene. CDR3 length: 17 residues. The CDR3 sequence: CASSLRLAGVSSYEQYF. The CDR3 DNA reads TGTGCCAGCAGCTTGCGCCTAGCGGGGGTAAGCTCCTACGAGCAGTACTTC.

This clone showed up just once. The CDR3 sequence: CASSLTGDAYEQYF. In DNA, the CDR3 is TGTGCCAGCAGCCTGACAGGGGACGCCTACGAGCAGTACTTC. V is TRBV9 and J is TRBJ2-7, with TRBD1 matching over 8 bases. Germline CDR1 reads SGDLS; CDR2 reads YYNGEE. V lost 4 bases and J lost 2; bases outside the gene matches: 5. The CDR3 is 14 residues long.

V usage is TRBV5-6 and J usage is TRBJ2-7; 10 nucleotides match TRBD2. Germline CDR1 is SGHDT and CDR2 is YYEEEE. The trim removed 3 bases at V and 4 bases at J, leaving 4 bases unmatched. CDR3 length: 14 residues. The CDR3 sequence: CASSSLAGGYEQYF. The CDR3, as DNA: TGTGCCAGCAGCTCTTTAGCGGGGGGATACGAGCAGTACTTC. The entire variable domain, with the rest obtained from reference TRBV5-6 and TRBJ2-7, is as follows: DAGVTQSPTHLIKTRGQQVTLRCSPKSGHDTVSWYQQALGQGPQFIFQYYEEEERQRGNFPDRFSGHQFPNYSSELNVNALLLGDSALYLCASSSLAGGYEQYFGPGTRLTVT.

A few counts support this clone. The genes are TRBV13 and TRBJ2-4; 7 bases fit TRBD2. Germline CDR1 and CDR2: PRHDT and FYEKMQ (reference sequence). This CDR3 is 14 amino acids long. Unmatched junction bases numbered 8, after V lost 5 bases and J lost 7 bases. CDR3 region: CASSPGGWMNIQYF. The CDR3 DNA follows: TGTGCCAGCAGCCCGGGGGGATGGATGAACATTCAGTACTTC.

This clone appeared a few times. For the CDR3, the DNA is TGTGCCAGCAGCTTCAACCCGAACACTGAAGCTTTCTTT. Translation gives CASSFNPNTEAFF. This chain joins TRBV5-6 and TRBJ1-1; no definite D call. Trimming cost V 2 bases and J 1 base, with 6 bases left between them. Looked up from germline, CDR1 is SGHDT and CDR2 is YYEEEE. This CDR3 has 13 residues.

J is TRBJ1-4 and V is TRBV4-1; 7 bases map to TRBD1. The J segment lost 7 bases and the V segment lost 2 bases, leaving 7 bases of the junction unmatched. CDR1 is MGHRA, CDR2 YSYEKL, per germline. This CDR3 contains 15 residues. The CDR3: CASSQPTGRGEKLFF. Written as DNA, the CDR3 is TGCGCCAGCAGCCAACCGACAGGGCGAGGTGAAAAACTGTTTTTT.

This clone was picked up a small number of times. This sample includes further DNA sequences coding for the same CDR3. The chain combines TRBV7-3 with TRBJ1-1; tentative D call: TRBD1 (5 bases). CDR1 and CDR2 (germline): SGHTA, FQGTGA. Trimming shortened V by 3 bases and J by 3 bases, and 8 bases separated the two germline ends. The CDR3 loop spans 13 amino acids. The CDR3 sequence: CASSFGGDTEAFF. The CDR3, as DNA: TGTGCCAGCAGCTTCGGAGGGGACACTGAAGCTTTCTTT.

The chain combines TRBV7-3 with TRBJ1-2, with D perhaps matching TRBD1 (6 bases). Trimming shortened V by 1 base and J by 0 bases, and 12 bases separated the two germline ends. The CDR3 sequence is 16 residues long. Per germline, CDR1 SGHTA and CDR2 FQGTGA. In nucleotides, the CDR3 is TGTGCCAGCAGCTTAAGTGGGGGACAAACTAACTATGGCTACACCTTC. It translates to CASSLSGGQTNYGYTF. Full variable domain (outside the CDR3, taken from reference TRBV7-3 and TRBJ1-2): GAGVSQTPSNKVTEKGKYVELRCDPISGHTALYWYRQSLGQGPEFLIYFQGTGAADDSGLPNDRFFAVRPEGSVSTLKIQRTERGDSAVYLCASSLSGGQTNYGYTFGSGTRLTVV.

The genes are TRBV10-2 and TRBJ2-5; the match to TRBD2 covers 7 bases. Looked up from germline, CDR1 is WSHSY and CDR2 is SAAADI. V shed 10 bases and J 4 bases; nucleotides not matched to a gene: 18. CDR3 length: 16 residues. The chain's CDR3 is CAILHGTIKRSETQYF. CDR3 bases: TGCGCCATCCTCCACGGGACTATAAAAAGGTCAGAGACCCAGTACTTC.

This rearrangement joins TRBV10-3 to TRBJ1-1; 7 positions match TRBD1. V lost 10 bases, J lost 5 bases, and 16 bases stayed unmatched. This CDR3 is 15 amino acids long. Per germline, CDR1 ENHRY and CDR2 SYGVKD. The DNA for the CDR3 is TGTGCCACCAGGGGGACTACTGGGGGCACAACTGAAGCTTTCTTT. It codes for CATRGTTGGTTEAFF.

The chain recombines TRBV27 with TRBJ2-1; 11 nucleotides agree with TRBD2. Germline CDR1 is MNHEY and CDR2 is SMNVEV (reference sequence). CDR3 length: 17 residues. Trimming took 5 bases from V and 5 from J; bases not matched to a gene: 11. The CDR3 loop is CASSPSAGTSGDNEQFF. CDR3 DNA: TGTGCCAGCAGTCCCTCCGCCGGGACTAGCGGAGACAATGAGCAGTTCTTC.

The J gene is TRBJ2-1, the V gene TRBV7-6, with TRBD2 matching over 10 bases. In germline, CDR1 is SGHVS, CDR2 FNYEAQ. J was trimmed by 0 bases and V by 0 bases; bases with no gene match: 5. This CDR3 contains 18 residues. CDR3 in amino acids: CASSLAYGTSVSYNEQFF. CDR3 DNA: TGTGCCAGCAGCTTAGCCTACGGGACTAGCGTCTCCTACAATGAGCAGTTCTTC.

The chain links TRBV11-2 to TRBJ2-2; D assignment may be TRBD1 or TRBD2 (5 bases each). This CDR3 spans 15 amino acids. In germline, CDR1 is SGHAT, CDR2 FQNNGV. Deletions cut 4 bases from V and 0 bases from J, with 9 bases between. The CDR3 coding sequence is TGTGCCAGCAGCTCCGGGACCGCGAACACCGGGGAGCTGTTTTTT. Residues: CASSSGTANTGELFF.

The J gene is TRBJ2-7, the V gene TRBV2; tentatively, D is TRBD2 (6 bases). The ends were cut back, 8 bases at V and 4 bases at J, with 18 bases in the middle. Germline-derived CDR1 and CDR2 are SNHLY and FYNNEI. This CDR3 comprises 14 residues. The CDR3 DNA is TGTGCCAGCCTCCAGGGTGGAGGGTGGTACGAGCAGTACTTC. It translates to CASLQGGGWYEQYF.